Listed here are 17 T cell receptor beta chains from one sample, sequenced in a study of cytomegalovirus exposure and HLA in healthy donors. The primer mix had 60 Vbeta and 13 Jbeta primers. The table came from immunoSEQ multiplex PCR; TCRdb's copy has only in-frame clones and leaves some out. The sample shows about 94,000 clones, approximately 71% of them seen only once. Material: PBMCs. The receptors shown here come from a man aged 25-45 years in good health and CMV-seronegative.

This chain links TRBV5-1 with TRBJ2-2; TRBD1 aligns across 9 bases. V shed 3 bases, J shed 4 bases, and the junction held 7 bases outside the gene matches. Germline-derived CDR1 and CDR2 are SGHRS and YFSETQ. The CDR3 extends over 16 amino acids. The CDR3 DNA reads as TGCGCCAGCAGCTCCTCGGGACAGGGTGGCACCGGGGAGCTGTTTTTT. This translates into CASSSSGQGGTGELFF.

The rearrangement joins TRBV28 to TRBJ1-2, with D hard to call. The length of the CDR3 is 16 residues. Germline assignment: CDR1 MDHEN and CDR2 SYDVKM. V dropped 7 bases and J dropped 4 bases, with 22 bases sitting between them. The CDR3 loop reads CASKMRPVGSGYGYTF. Written as DNA, the CDR3 is TGTGCCAGCAAAATGCGCCCAGTCGGGTCGGGCTATGGCTACACCTTC.

The V call is TRBV18, the J call TRBJ2-3, with 8 bases fitting TRBD2. Germline V gene data show CDR1 as KGHSH and CDR2 as LQKENI. V was pared by 5 bases and J by 3 bases, with 4 bases of the junction left unmatched. There are 14 residues in the CDR3. The DNA for the CDR3 is TGTGCCAGCTCATTGCGGGGGGCAACAGATACGCAGTATTTT. This codes for CASSLRGATDTQYF.

This clone appeared a single time. CDR3: CASSLGIDRGTGELFF. In nucleotides, the CDR3 is TGTGCCAGCAGCTTAGGAATCGACAGGGGCACCGGGGAGCTGTTTTTT. The rearrangement joins TRBV7-2 to TRBJ2-2, with 8 bases lining up with TRBD1. The germline V gene has CDR1 SGHTA and CDR2 FQGNSA. V lost 1 base and J lost 4; bases outside the gene matches: 5. CDR3 length: 16 amino acids.

CDR3 amino acids: CASSRYNSPLHF. The CDR3 DNA is TGTGCCAGCAGCCGTTATAATTCACCCCTCCACTTT. The V gene is TRBV5-6, the J gene TRBJ1-6; D is unclear. Trimming left V 4 bases short and J 4 bases short, with 3 bases between. CDR3 length: 12 amino acids. CDR1 SGHDT and CDR2 YYEEEE come from the germline V gene.

The chain couples TRBV6-5 to TRBJ1-2; no clear D. Per the germline V gene, CDR1 is MNHEY and CDR2 is SVGAGI. V dropped 6 bases and J dropped 5 bases, with 16 bases sitting between them. This CDR3 region has 14 residues. CDR3 residues: CASSRHRSPYGYTF. The CDR3 nucleotides read TGTGCCAGCAGCCGCCACAGATCCCCATATGGCTACACCTTC.

This CDR3 reads CASSSREDYRAQGTQYF. The CDR3 nucleotides are TGTGCCAGCAGCTCAAGAGAGGATTACAGGGCCCAAGGGACGCAGTATTTT. The J gene is TRBJ2-3, the V gene TRBV5-4, with TRBD1 as a possible D gene (6 bases). Looked up from germline, CDR1 is SGHNT and CDR2 is YYREEE (reference sequence). V was shortened by 3 bases and J by 9 bases, with 26 bases between the two germline ends. This CDR3 has 17 residues.

The chain uses TRBV5-4 and TRBJ2-2; the match to TRBD1 covers 11 bases. Germline V CDR1 and CDR2: SGHNT, YYREEE (reference sequence). This CDR3 is 16 amino acids long. The ends lost 3 bases at V and 4 bases at J; junction bases unmatched: 5. CDR3 loop: CASSSPGTGGTGELFF. The CDR3 DNA reads as TGTGCCAGCAGCTCCCCCGGGACAGGGGGCACCGGGGAGCTGTTTTTT. Based on the CDR3 plus reference TRBV5-4 and TRBJ2-2, the full variable domain is ETGVTQSPTHLIKTRGQQVTLRCSSQSGHNTVSWYQQALGQGPQFIFQYYREEENGRGNFPPRFSGLQFPNYSSELNVNALELDDSALYLCASSSPGTGGTGELFFGEGSRLTVL.

The chain is built from TRBV6-1 and TRBJ1-4; 8 bases map to TRBD1. J lost 4 bases, V lost 5 bases, and 3 bases had no gene match. The CDR3 has 14 residues. Germline V gene sequence: CDR1 MNHNS, CDR2 SASEGT. CDR3: CASSTGGDNEKLFF. The CDR3 DNA sequence: TGTGCCAGCAGTACAGGGGGGGATAATGAAAAACTGTTTTTT.

This sequence joins TRBV7-2 and TRBJ2-7; D is uncertain. The CDR3 spans 11 residues. The V and J ends lost 5 bases and 0 bases respectively, with 2 bases between them. Germline values: CDR1 SGHTA, CDR2 FQGNSA. The CDR3 here is CASSHSYEQYF. CDR3 nucleotides: TGTGCCAGCAGCCACTCCTACGAGCAGTACTTC.

This clone has more than one count but fewer than ten. CDR3 nucleotide sequence: TGTGCCAGCAGCTTAGGGACAGGGGATGGCTACACCTTC. Its translation is CASSLGTGDGYTF. The chain combines TRBV7-9 with TRBJ1-2; 9 positions match TRBD1. Germline CDR1 SEHNR, CDR2 FQNEAQ (reference sequence). V lost 1 base and J lost 6; bases outside the gene matches: 0. CDR3 length: 13 residues.

The rearrangement joins TRBV7-9 to TRBJ2-7; D is possibly TRBD1 (6 bases). Germline V gives CDR1 SEHNR, CDR2 FQNEAQ (reference sequence). Trimming shortened V by 3 bases and J by 1 base, and 10 bases separated the two germline ends. The CDR3 is 14 amino acids. For the CDR3, the DNA is TGTGCCAGCAGCTTCCGGGACATGTCCTACGAGCAGTACTTC. Amino acids: CASSFRDMSYEQYF.

This CDR3 is CASSLTLMDRDLREQYF. CDR3 nucleotides: TGTGCCAGCAGCCTGACGTTAATGGACAGGGATTTAAGAGAGCAGTACTTC. The chain employs TRBV4-2 and TRBJ2-7; 8 bases fit TRBD1. From germline, CDR1 is LGHNA and CDR2 YNFKEQ. CDR3 length equals 17 residues. After removal of 4 bases from V and 7 bases from J, the junction contained 18 bases not matched to a gene.

The chain carries TRBV10-2 and TRBJ1-6, with 10 bases lining up with TRBD1. Looked up from germline, CDR1 is WSHSY and CDR2 is SAAADI. J was trimmed by 7 bases and V by 4 bases; bases with no gene match: 1. CDR3 size: 14 residues. The CDR3, as DNA: TGCGCCAGCAGTGGACAGGGGGCGAATTCACCCCTCCACTTT. Its translation: CASSGQGANSPLHF.

This sequence joins TRBV5-8 and TRBJ1-5, with 7 bases identical to TRBD1. The germline gives CDR1 SGHTS, CDR2 YDEGEE. Unmatched junction bases numbered 5, after V lost 1 base and J lost 7 bases. CDR3 length: 14 residues. CDR3 loop: CASSLRAGGQPQHF. CDR3 in DNA: TGTGCCAGCAGCTTGCGGGCAGGGGGACAGCCCCAGCATTTT.

This chain connects TRBV5-4 to TRBJ2-3; 7 nucleotides match TRBD2. CDR1 SGHNT and CDR2 YYREEE come from the germline V gene (reference sequence). V gave up 2 bases and J gave up 3 bases; unmatched junction bases: 9. This CDR3 spans 16 amino acids. The CDR3 spells CASSFGGGGSTDTQYF. Here the CDR3 DNA reads TGTGCCAGCAGCTTCGGCGGCGGGGGTTCAACAGATACGCAGTATTTT.

J is TRBJ1-5 and V is TRBV18; D possibly corresponds to TRBD1 (5 bases). V gave up 2 bases and J gave up 9 bases, with 23 bases separating them. Germline-derived CDR1 and CDR2 are KGHSH and LQKENI. The CDR3 sequence is 17 residues long. The CDR3 is CASSPGGGDGIYRPQHF. The CDR3 DNA reads as TGTGCCAGCTCACCAGGAGGCGGGGACGGCATCTACAGGCCCCAGCATTTT.